This TCR beta chain was retrieved from a study of blood T cell repertoires in COVID-19. Study summary: PBMCs, B-cell-depleted T cells, or T cells provided the cDNA or gDNA that made up the material.

Germline V gene sequence: CDR1 LNHDA, CDR2 SQIVND (reference sequence). This CDR3 is built from 15 residues. Trimming took off 5 bases at V and 0 bases at J, with 11 bases between the two ends. Measured with immunoSEQ multiplex PCR; TCRdb has only the in-frame clones, and not every one. Altogether some 140,000 clones are present, about 79% being singletons, with the ten largest covering approximately 30%. Sequencing was carried out using peripheral blood. This rearrangement joins TRBV19 to TRBJ1-5; D unclear. This receptor was taken from a woman aged 60-75 years with acute or convalescent COVID-19. CDR3 loop: CASSWSENSNQPQHF. The CDR3 coding sequence is TGTGCCAGTAGTTGGTCCGAGAATAGCAATCAGCCCCAGCATTTT.